The entry below gives a single T cell receptor (beta chain) sequence along with its context. A Seattle source enrolled patients during active infection and followed them longitudinally. This specimen comes from a study of blood T cell repertoires in COVID-19. Overall study context: Acute and convalescent COVID-19 samples came from the United States, Italy and Spain. The cDNA or gDNA used as material had been derived from T cells, B-cell-depleted T cells, or PBMCs.

In the authors' workflow: Reference gene primer amplification gave estimated nucleated cell counts. Sequenced by immunoSEQ multiplex PCR; TCRdb stores in-frame clones only, minus some. V, J and clone size are those of that table, while D and trimming were read from the DNA. The sample lists about 230,000 clones, around 84% occurring once. V gave up 6 bases and J gave up 8 bases; unmatched junction bases: 9. Germline-derived CDR1 and CDR2 are SNHLY and FYNNEI. This CDR3 is built from 14 residues. The chain carries TRBV2 and TRBJ1-4; TRBD1 agrees at 7 bases. The clonotype was recovered from a man aged 50 or older with COVID-19, enrolled during active disease. Sequencing was carried out using peripheral blood. The CDR3 DNA reads as TGTGCCAGCAGAGCCGCGACAGGGCGCGAAAAACTGTTTTTT. This translates into CASRAATGREKLFF.